This TCR beta chain was observed in a study of CD8 T cells in ankylosing spondylitis. General observations from the study: Certain motif variants had earlier been reported in reactive arthritis synovial fluid and blood. Relatively rare in peripheral blood, disease-linked clones were also CD8+. Significant enrichment of disease-linked clones was reportedly seen in matched ankylosing spondylitis synovial fluid.

The V and J ends lost 4 bases and 0 bases respectively, with 13 bases between them. The CDR3 has 15 amino acids. Germline-derived CDR1 and CDR2 are SQVTM and ANQGSEA. The TCR beta libraries were generated through quantitative 5'-RACE incorporating molecular barcodes. Using its own MiXCR run on the 5' RACE reads, TCRdb lists one record per CDR3 protein. The sample carries 300,000 to 400,000 distinct CDR3 sequences, more than 20% recorded once. This clonotype turned up a few times. The target antigen is unknown. The sequence came from a male donor with ankylosing spondylitis or in good health (not recorded which). Sequenced material: blood, either unsorted or a sorted T cell fraction (not recorded which). This chain links TRBV29-1 with TRBJ2-1; D tentatively reads TRBD1 or TRBD2 (5 bases each). The CDR3, as DNA: TGCAGCGTTGCCGGGACGCTATTCTCCTACAATGAGCAGTTCTTC. Its translation is CSVAGTLFSYNEQFF.